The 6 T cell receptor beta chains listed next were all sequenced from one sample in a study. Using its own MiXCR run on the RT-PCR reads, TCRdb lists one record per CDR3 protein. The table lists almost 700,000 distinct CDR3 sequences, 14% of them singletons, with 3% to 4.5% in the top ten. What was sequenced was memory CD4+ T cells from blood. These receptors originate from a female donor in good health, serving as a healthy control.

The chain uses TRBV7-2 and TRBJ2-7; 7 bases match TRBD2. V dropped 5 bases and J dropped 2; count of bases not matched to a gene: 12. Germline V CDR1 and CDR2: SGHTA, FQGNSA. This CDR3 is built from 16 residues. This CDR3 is CASSARGAGFTYEQYF. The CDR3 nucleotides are TGTGCCAGCAGCGCCCGGGGAGCGGGATTCACCTACGAGCAGTACTTC.

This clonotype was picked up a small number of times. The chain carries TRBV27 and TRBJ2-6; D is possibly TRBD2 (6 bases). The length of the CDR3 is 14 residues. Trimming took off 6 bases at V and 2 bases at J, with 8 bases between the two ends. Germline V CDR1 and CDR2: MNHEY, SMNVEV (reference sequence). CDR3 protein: CASRGGAGANVLTF. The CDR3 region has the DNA TGTGCCAGCAGGGGCGGGGCTGGGGCCAACGTCCTGACTTTC.

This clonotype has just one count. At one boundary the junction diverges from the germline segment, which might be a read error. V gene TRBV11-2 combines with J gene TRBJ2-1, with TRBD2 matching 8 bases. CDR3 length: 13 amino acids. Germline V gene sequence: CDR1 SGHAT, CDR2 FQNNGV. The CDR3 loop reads CASSFSGTNDQFF. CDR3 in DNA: TGTGCCAGCAGCTTTAGCGGGACTAATGATCAGTTCTTC.

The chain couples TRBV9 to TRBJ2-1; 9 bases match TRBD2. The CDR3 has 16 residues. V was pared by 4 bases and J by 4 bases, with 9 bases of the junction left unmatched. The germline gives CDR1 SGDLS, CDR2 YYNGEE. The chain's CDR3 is CASSLTGTSSYNEQFF. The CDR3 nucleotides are TGTGCCAGCAGCTTGACCGGGACTAGCAGTTACAATGAGCAGTTCTTC.

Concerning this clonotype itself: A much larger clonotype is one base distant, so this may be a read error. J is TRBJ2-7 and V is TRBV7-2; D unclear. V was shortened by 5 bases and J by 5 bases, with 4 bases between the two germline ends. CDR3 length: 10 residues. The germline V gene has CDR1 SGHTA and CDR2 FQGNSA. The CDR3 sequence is CASSIHEQYF. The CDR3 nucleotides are TGTGCCAGCAGCATCCACGAGCAGTACTTC. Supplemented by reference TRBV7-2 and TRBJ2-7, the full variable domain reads GAGVSQSPSNKVTEKGKDVELRCDPISGHTALYWYRQSLGQGLEFLIYFQGNSAPDKSGLPSDRFSAERTGGSVSTLTIQRTQQEDSAVYLCASSIHEQYFGPGTRLTVT.

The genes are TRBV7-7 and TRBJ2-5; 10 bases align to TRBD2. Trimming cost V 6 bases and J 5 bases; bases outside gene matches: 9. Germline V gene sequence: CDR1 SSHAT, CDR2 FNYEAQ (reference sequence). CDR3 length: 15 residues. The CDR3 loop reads CASREIAGGGETQYF. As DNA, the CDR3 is TGTGCCAGCAGAGAGATAGCGGGGGGCGGGGAGACCCAGTACTTC.